What follows describes a single T cell receptor (beta chain). TCRdb re-called the 5' RACE reads through MiXCR, storing one row per CDR3 protein. The profile shows roughly 92,000 distinct CDR3 sequences, about an eighth of them singletons. Germline CDR1 and CDR2: LGHDT and YNNKEL (reference sequence). This CDR3 has 16 amino acids. The V and J ends lost 5 bases and 5 bases respectively, with 22 bases between them. The sample belongs to a study of early T cells in non-severe SARS-CoV-2 infection. The V call is TRBV3-1, the J call TRBJ2-7; a weak D match, TRBD2 (6 bases). The sequence derives from an adult who was a healthcare worker with PCR-confirmed SARS-CoV-2 infection or an uninfected control (not recorded which). Sample: whole blood, taken at baseline. CDR3 nucleotide sequence: TGTGCCAGCAGCGCTACCGGCGGGGATGAATCCGACGAGCAGTACTTC. Translating it yields CASSATGGDESDEQYF.